The rows below give T cell receptor beta chains drawn from one sample of a study of cytotoxic CD8 clonotypes in ibrutinib-treated CLL. The data were produced by immunoSEQ multiplex PCR, yet TCRdb's version contains in-frame clones alone and is incomplete. Of tens of thousands of clones listed, roughly 58% were seen once; the top ten hold 20% to 30%. The specimen comprised PBMCs, sampled at disease progression, from a patient treated with ibrutinib. All receptors derive from a human donor with chronic lymphocytic leukemia. The CDR3 runs from the conserved cysteine through the conserved F or W. D genes are given only for firm matches. Expanded clones are given a class, and other clones once, few, many or no size at all.

j_gene,v_gene,abundance,d_gene,CDR3aa,CDR3nt
TRBJ1-2,TRBV2,-,-,CASSASGYGYTF,TGTGCCAGCAGTGCCTCGGGGTATGGCTACACCTTC
TRBJ2-2,TRBV11-1,-,TRBD1,CASSSRGLVTGELFF,TGTGCCAGCAGCTCTAGGGGGCTCGTCACCGGGGAGCTGTTTTTT
TRBJ2-5,TRBV28,few,-,CASSLGGGKETQYF,TGTGCCAGCAGTTTAGGAGGGGGGAAAGAGACCCAGTACTTC
TRBJ2-7,TRBV10-3,-,TRBD1,CAIDRGDYEQYF,TGTGCCATCGACAGGGGTGATTACGAGCAGTACTTC
TRBJ1-1,TRBV4-3,-,-,CASSRTGTRTEAFF,TGCGCCAGCAGCCGAACAGGGACGAGGACTGAAGCTTTCTTT
TRBJ1-2,TRBV9,-,-,CASSVAARYGYTF,TGTGCCAGCAGCGTAGCTGCTCGCTATGGCTACACCTTC
TRBJ2-1,TRBV5-1,-,-,CASSLGPDYNEQFF,TGCGCCAGCAGCTTGGGCCCAGACTACAATGAGCAGTTCTTC
TRBJ1-2,TRBV14,few,-,CASSQSHRFRGYTF,TGTGCCAGCAGCCAATCACACAGGTTTAGAGGCTACACCTTC
TRBJ2-1,TRBV19,-,-,CASSIGANEQFF,TGTGCCAGTAGTATAGGGGCCAATGAGCAGTTCTTC
TRBJ2-7,TRBV15,-,-,CATSYSGDEQYF,TGTGCCACCAGTTATTCCGGGGACGAGCAGTACTTC
TRBJ2-3,TRBV9,-,-,CASSPPGSNRADTQYF,TGTGCCAGCAGCCCTCCGGGATCAAATCGGGCAGATACGCAGTATTTT
TRBJ1-1,TRBV5-1,-,-,CASTVYGPGNTEAFF,TGCGCCAGCACCGTTTATGGGCCGGGGAACACTGAAGCTTTCTTT
TRBJ1-3,TRBV7-6,-,-,CASRPGASGNTIYF,TGTGCCAGCAGACCAGGGGCGTCCGGAAACACCATATATTTT
TRBJ2-1,TRBV6-5,once,TRBD2,CASSYSKLAGDYEQFF,TGTGCCAGCAGTTACTCGAAACTAGCGGGAGATTATGAGCAGTTCTTC
TRBJ1-5,TRBV4-1,few,-,CASSQDLLARWDQPQHF,TGCGCCAGCAGCCAAGATTTGTTAGCGAGGTGGGATCAGCCCCAGCATTTT
TRBJ1-1,TRBV9,-,-,CASSAGINTEAFF,TGTGCCAGCAGCGCCGGTATAAACACTGAAGCTTTCTTT
TRBJ2-7,TRBV6-5,-,-,CASSYSTMGAYEQYF,TGTGCCAGCAGTTACTCGACCATGGGGGCCTACGAGCAGTACTTC
TRBJ1-2,TRBV6-5,-,TRBD1,CASSYGDRGPYGYTF,TGTGCCAGCAGTTACGGGGACAGGGGACCCTATGGCTACACCTTC
TRBJ2-2,TRBV5-1,-,-,CASKDVEHTGELFF,TGCGCCAGCAAAGATGTAGAGCACACCGGGGAGCTGTTTTTT
TRBJ2-3,TRBV19,-,TRBD2,CASSIALGGSFPDTQYF,TGTGCCAGTAGTATCGCGTTAGGCGGGAGTTTCCCAGATACGCAGTATTTT
TRBJ2-2,TRBV15,once,TRBD1,CATKGQGAGTGELFF,TGTGCCACCAAAGGACAGGGGGCAGGGACCGGGGAGCTGTTTTTT
TRBJ2-7,TRBV10-3,-,TRBD1,CAISESPAGQGYEQYF,TGTGCCATCAGTGAGAGCCCGGCGGGACAGGGCTACGAGCAGTACTTC
TRBJ2-7,TRBV7-9,once,-,CASSGGQSYEQYF,TGTGCCAGCAGCGGTGGACAGTCCTACGAGCAGTACTTC
TRBJ1-3,TRBV7-6,-,-,CASSLGVASGNTIYF,TGTGCCAGCAGCCTAGGGGTTGCCTCTGGAAACACCATATATTTT
TRBJ1-1,TRBV5-6,-,-,CASSPETLVTEAFF,TGTGCCAGCAGCCCCGAGACCCTGGTCACTGAAGCTTTCTTT
TRBJ2-2,TRBV11-2,-,-,CASSLSLTGWVGELFF,TGTGCCAGCAGCCTTAGCCTTACAGGGTGGGTCGGGGAGCTGTTTTTT
TRBJ1-5,TRBV2,few,-,CAWRGGQGGQPQHF,TGTGCCTGGAGAGGAGGTCAGGGCGGCCAGCCCCAGCATTTT
TRBJ2-7,TRBV9,few,-,CASSVGPESREQYF,TGTGCCAGCAGCGTTGGTCCCGAGTCGCGGGAGCAGTACTTC
TRBJ2-3,TRBV15,once,TRBD1,CATSRDRGGDSTDTQYF,TGTGCCACCAGCAGGGACAGGGGAGGGGATAGCACAGATACGCAGTATTTT
TRBJ2-3,TRBV7-9,many,-,CASSLESTDTQYF,TGTGCCAGCAGCTTAGAGAGCACAGATACGCAGTATTTT
TRBJ2-5,TRBV25-1,-,-,CASSQAGTKETQYF,TGTGCCAGCAGTCAAGCAGGGACGAAGGAGACCCAGTACTTC
TRBJ2-7,TRBV28,-,-,CASSFLRERYEQYF,TGTGCCAGCAGCTTCCTCCGGGAGAGGTACGAGCAGTACTTC
TRBJ2-7,TRBV7-2,-,-,CASSLTPGAYEQYF,TGTGCCAGCAGCTTAACTCCCGGGGCCTACGAGCAGTACTTC
TRBJ1-4,TRBV6-5,few,-,CASSYGQTTTNEKLFF,TGTGCCAGCAGTTATGGGCAGACTACAACTAATGAAAAACTGTTTTTT
TRBJ2-5,TRBV7-2,many,-,CASSPPSKQETQYF,TGTGCCAGCAGCCCTCCTAGTAAACAAGAGACCCAGTACTTC
TRBJ2-7,TRBV27,-,-,CASSRTYEQYF,TGTGCCAGCAGTCGGACCTACGAGCAGTACTTC
TRBJ1-4,TRBV10-3,-,-,CAISGGSSTNEKLFF,TGTGCCATCAGTGGGGGGTCCTCAACTAATGAAAAACTGTTTTTT
TRBJ2-7,TRBV5-1,-,TRBD2,CASSPVAGVSYEQYF,TGCGCCAGCAGCCCAGTGGCGGGGGTCTCCTACGAGCAGTACTTC